One and the same sample provided the 12 T cell receptor beta chains below, sequenced in a study of blood T cell repertoires in COVID-19. This table comes from immunoSEQ multiplex PCR, and its TCRdb copy is limited to in-frame clones, with some not included. The top ten clones hold about 9.6% of a sample with about 130,000 clones, approximately 82% of them seen once. Specimen: peripheral blood. The receptors originated from a man aged 40-49 years with active or convalescent COVID-19.

This clone has a count of ten or more. The gene calls are TRBV5-5 and TRBJ1-3; D is ambiguous. This CDR3 is 13 amino acids long. Germline V gene lookup returns CDR1 SGHKS and CDR2 YYEKEE (reference sequence). V was clipped by 3 bases and J by 3 bases, with 7 bases between them. The CDR3 loop reads CASSSGYGNTIYF. The CDR3 coding sequence is TGTGCCAGCAGCTCGGGATATGGAAACACCATATATTTT.

This clone was detected only a few times. V usage is TRBV19 and J usage is TRBJ1-1, with D unclear. V lost 1 base and J 1 base, leaving 4 bases between the germline ends. This CDR3 has 13 amino acids. From germline, CDR1 is LNHDA and CDR2 SQIVND (reference sequence). Here the CDR3 reads CASSIGQNTEAFF. CDR3 bases: TGTGCCAGTAGTATAGGACAGAACACTGAAGCTTTCTTT.

This clone was seen a single time. V and J are TRBV5-1 and TRBJ2-5; TRBD1 might be the D (6 bases). The CDR3 is 13 residues long. The V and J ends lost 2 bases and 2 bases respectively, with 7 bases between them. Germline V lookup: CDR1 SGHRS, CDR2 YFSETQ. The CDR3 protein is CASSFGQQETQYF. The CDR3 DNA is TGCGCCAGCAGCTTCGGACAGCAAGAGACCCAGTACTTC. The whole variable domain, remainder taken from reference TRBV5-1 and TRBJ2-5, is KAGVTQTPRYLIKTRGQQVTLSCSPISGHRSVSWYQQTPGQGLQFLFEYFSETQRNKGNFPGRFSGRQFSNSRSEMNVSTLELGDSALYLCASSFGQQETQYFGPGTRLLVL.

J is TRBJ2-5 and V is TRBV5-1; TRBD2 might be the D (6 bases). The CDR3 contains 14 residues. The germline V gene has CDR1 SGHRS and CDR2 YFSETQ. Trimming cost V 1 base and J 5 bases, with 12 bases left between them. CDR3 region: CASSLKGGGETQYF. CDR3 in DNA: TGCGCCAGCAGCTTGAAAGGCGGAGGGGAGACCCAGTACTTC.

The chain is built from TRBV19 and TRBJ1-1, with a tentative D call TRBD1 (6 bases). The V end lost 4 bases, the J end lost 2 bases, and 11 bases lay between the germline ends. Germline values: CDR1 LNHDA, CDR2 SQIVND (reference sequence). This CDR3 is 14 amino acids long. In DNA form, the CDR3 reads TGTGCCAGTAGTACCGGACAGTTAAACACTGAAGCTTTCTTT. It translates to CASSTGQLNTEAFF.

The rearrangement links TRBV7-9 to TRBJ2-1; maybe TRBD2 (8 bases). The CDR3 runs 18 residues. Germline assignment: CDR1 SEHNR and CDR2 FQNEAQ (reference sequence). Trimming removed 5 bases from V and 2 bases from J, with 22 bases in between. The chain's CDR3 is CASSPAGGAGLAYNEQFF. The CDR3 DNA reads as TGTGCCAGCAGCCCAGCAGGGGGAGCGGGACTAGCCTACAATGAGCAGTTCTTC. Drawing the rest from reference TRBV7-9 and TRBJ2-1, the complete variable domain is DTGVSQNPRHKITKRGQNVTFRCDPISEHNRLYWYRQTLGQGPEFLTYFQNEAQLEKSRLLSDRFSAERPKGSFSTLEIQRTEQGDSAMYLCASSPAGGAGLAYNEQFFGPGTRLTVL.

J is TRBJ2-4 and V is TRBV18, with TRBD1 as a possible D gene (5 bases). This CDR3 contains 15 residues. Trimming took off 1 base at V and 2 bases at J, with 9 bases between the two ends. Germline V gene sequence: CDR1 KGHSH, CDR2 LQKENI. The CDR3 region has the DNA TGTGCCAGCTCACCACGGGCAGGGACCAAAAACATTCAGTACTTC. Residues: CASSPRAGTKNIQYF. The full variable domain, completed using reference TRBV18 and TRBJ2-4, is NAGVMQNPRHLVRRRGQEARLRCSPMKGHSHVYWYRQLPEEGLKFMVYLQKENIIDESGMPKERFSAEFPKEGPSILRIQQVVRGDSAAYFCASSPRAGTKNIQYFGAGTRLSVL.

The chain employs TRBV2 and TRBJ1-4, with a weak D call TRBD1 (6 bases). Trimming took 3 bases from V and 1 from J, leaving 12 bases between them. This CDR3 comprises 16 residues. Germline values: CDR1 SNHLY, CDR2 FYNNEI. CDR3 in amino acids: CASSEDSLRTNEKLFF. The DNA for the CDR3 is TGTGCCAGCAGTGAGGACAGTCTTAGAACTAATGAAAAACTGTTTTTT.

The chain links TRBV10-2 to TRBJ2-7, with a weak D call TRBD1 (6 bases). V was pared by 10 bases and J by 0 bases, with 19 bases between. CDR3 size: 15 residues. CDR1 is WSHSY, CDR2 SAAADI, per germline. The CDR3 spells CAIPYSGQSSYEQYF. Written as DNA, the CDR3 is TGCGCCATTCCTTACAGCGGACAGAGCTCCTACGAGCAGTACTTC.

The chain joins TRBV6-4 to TRBJ1-3, with a weak D call TRBD1 (5 bases). The V end lost 2 bases, the J end lost 0 bases, and 8 bases lay between the germline ends. CDR1 and CDR2 from the germline V gene are MRHNA and SNTAGT. CDR3 length equals 15 residues. The CDR3 loop reads CASSDDRCSGNTIYF. CDR3 bases: TGTGCCAGCAGTGACGACAGATGCTCTGGAAACACCATATATTTT.

V gene TRBV4-1 combines with J gene TRBJ2-7; D remains unclear. Germline V gene sequence: CDR1 MGHRA, CDR2 YSYEKL. Trimming left V 5 bases short and J 2 bases short, with 19 bases between. CDR3 size: 16 residues. CDR3 residues: CASSDLSGKLTYEQYF. The CDR3 DNA reads TGCGCCAGCAGCGACCTTTCAGGTAAGCTTACCTACGAGCAGTACTTC.

The rearrangement links TRBV6-5 to TRBJ2-6; no clear D gene. V lost 8 bases and J lost 1, with 9 bases in between. CDR3 length: 14 amino acids. Germline V gene sequence: CDR1 MNHEY, CDR2 SVGAGI. CDR3 bases: TGTGCCAGCCGCCCCGGTTCTGGGGCCAACGTCCTGACTTTC. Encoded protein: CASRPGSGANVLTF.